One and the same sample provided the 30 T cell receptor beta chains below, sequenced in a study of blood T cell repertoires in COVID-19. Sequenced by immunoSEQ multiplex PCR; TCRdb stores in-frame clones only, minus some. The data contain about 190,000 clones, around 82% of them singletons. Sequenced material: PBMCs or T cells enriched from blood (not recorded which). The receptor source for this set is a woman between 50 and 59 years old with acute COVID-19.

This clone was observed a few times. The chain uses TRBV6-1 and TRBJ1-2; weak D call: TRBD1 (6 bases). CDR3 length: 15 amino acids. Between the trimmed V and J ends, which lost 2 bases and 5 bases, there was a span of 15 bases. Per germline, CDR1 MNHNS and CDR2 SASEGT. This CDR3 is CASSETQGTYYGYTF. The CDR3 region has the DNA TGTGCCAGCAGTGAAACACAGGGTACCTATTATGGCTACACCTTC.

This clone was observed a handful of times. The germline gene is not matched at one end of the junction; a read error may be the cause. The V call is TRBV5-6, the J call TRBJ1-2; D might be TRBD1 (6 bases). Germline CDR1 and CDR2: SGHDT and YYEEEE. This CDR3 has 9 residues. The CDR3 loop reads CASSSTGIF. CDR3 coding DNA: TGTGCCAGCAGCTCGACAGGTATCTTC.

The chain uses TRBV7-8 and TRBJ2-1, with 7 bases fitting TRBD1. The ends lost 5 bases at V and 4 bases at J; junction bases unmatched: 11. The CDR3 extends over 16 amino acids. The germline V gene encodes CDR1 SGHVS and CDR2 FQNEAQ. CDR3 nucleotide sequence: TGTGCCAGCAGCCGCTCGGGGACAGACTTATACAATGAGCAGTTCTTC. Residues: CASSRSGTDLYNEQFF.

The chain has TRBV27 and TRBJ2-3; TRBD2 matches 11 bases. This CDR3 has 16 amino acids. Germline V CDR1 and CDR2: MNHEY, SMNVEV (reference sequence). Trimming took 2 bases from V and 3 from J; bases not matched to a gene: 4. The CDR3, as DNA: TGTGCCAGCAGTTTAGGTAGCGGGGGGGCAACAGATACGCAGTATTTT. This encodes CASSLGSGGATDTQYF.

The V and J genes are TRBV14 and TRBJ1-1, with 8 bases fitting TRBD1. This CDR3 contains 15 residues. In germline, CDR1 is SGHDN, CDR2 FVKESK. The ends lost 5 bases at V and 3 bases at J; junction bases unmatched: 8. The CDR3 sequence: CASSFRTGSYTEAFF. CDR3 nucleotide sequence: TGTGCCAGCAGCTTCAGGACAGGGTCGTACACTGAAGCTTTCTTT.

This chain uses TRBV9 with TRBJ1-4, with D unresolved. This CDR3 is 15 amino acids long. Trimming pared 4 bases from V and 4 bases from J, leaving 14 bases between. From germline, CDR1 is SGDLS and CDR2 YYNGEE. The CDR3 DNA reads as TGTGCCAGCAGCTGGAGTGCTGCGGGTAATGAAAAACTGTTTTTT. This codes for CASSWSAAGNEKLFF.

In this sample, this clone turned up once. CDR3 DNA sequence: TGTGCCAGCAGCTTTTTATCAGGGGATGGTGAAAAACTGTTTTTT. The encoded protein is CASSFLSGDGEKLFF. The rearrangement links TRBV5-6 to TRBJ1-4; D perhaps matches TRBD1 (6 bases). The germline gives CDR1 SGHDT, CDR2 YYEEEE. V shed 2 bases and J shed 7 bases, with 15 bases lying between them. CDR3 length: 15 amino acids.

The J gene is TRBJ2-3, the V gene TRBV6-6; 7 positions match TRBD1. The trim removed 7 bases at V and 0 bases at J, leaving 10 bases unmatched. Germline V gene data show CDR1 as MNHNY and CDR2 as SVGAGI (reference sequence). The CDR3 loop spans 16 amino acids. Here the CDR3 reads CASNEGQIFSTDTQYF. The CDR3 nucleotides read TGTGCCAGCAACGAGGGACAGATCTTTAGCACAGATACGCAGTATTTT.

The gene calls are TRBV7-2 and TRBJ2-2; D is ambiguous. V lost 3 bases, J lost 7 bases, and 18 bases lay in between. The CDR3 runs to 16 residues. Germline values: CDR1 SGHTA, CDR2 FQGNSA. The CDR3 nucleotides read TGTGCCAGCAGCTTCTTTACGGCGGCGGTCGGCGGGGAGCTGTTTTTT. Translated: CASSFFTAAVGGELFF.

The chain links TRBV12-3 or TRBV12-4 to TRBJ2-2; the D is unclear. This CDR3 has 13 residues. Trimming pared 5 bases from V and 4 bases from J, leaving 8 bases between. CDR3 amino acids: CASSPDTTGELFF. The CDR3, as DNA: TGTGCCAGCAGTCCAGACACCACCGGGGAGCTGTTTTTT.

Details on this clone: At one end, the junction sequence differs from germline, possibly due to a read error. This sequence joins TRBV6-2 or TRBV6-3 and TRBJ1-2; perhaps TRBD1 as D (6 bases). The CDR3 is 11 amino acids. Germline loops: CDR1 MNHEY, CDR2 SVGEGT. The CDR3 is CASSYSSYRAF. DNA of the CDR3: TGTGCCAGCAGTTACTCATCTTACAGGGCCTTC.

The chain joins TRBV9 to TRBJ1-4; no definite D call. In germline, CDR1 is SGDLS, CDR2 YYNGEE. The CDR3 covers 14 residues. The V end was cut by 4 bases, the J end by 10 bases, with 17 bases between. CDR3 sequence (DNA): TGTGCCAGCAGCTCCTCAGTCTCGGGTGGAAAACTGTTTTTT. Translated: CASSSSVSGGKLFF. Full variable domain (missing parts from reference TRBV9 and TRBJ1-4): DSGVTQTPKHLITATGQRVTLRCSPRSGDLSVYWYQQSLDQGLQFLIQYYNGEERAKGNILERFSAQQFPDLHSELNLSSLELGDSALYFCASSSSVSGGKLFFGSGTQLSVL.

V and J are TRBV2 and TRBJ2-5, with D possibly matching TRBD1 (5 bases). Germline V gene data show CDR1 as SNHLY and CDR2 as FYNNEI. Trimming took off 4 bases at V and 1 base at J, with 10 bases between the two ends. The length of the CDR3 is 14 residues. The CDR3 DNA is TGTGCCAGCAGTGGTTGGCAGGGCCAAGAGACCCAGTACTTC. Protein product: CASSGWQGQETQYF.

Of note for this clone: Distinct nucleotide sequences in the sample also encode this CDR3. The chain couples TRBV18 to TRBJ2-7; 7 nucleotides line up with TRBD1. V lost 1 base to trimming and J lost 2 bases; unmatched junction nucleotides: 2. In germline, CDR1 is KGHSH, CDR2 LQKENI. The CDR3 is 14 residues long. Written as DNA, the CDR3 is TGTGCCAGCTCACCACGACAGGGAACCTACGAGCAGTACGTC. It yields the protein CASSPRQGTYEQYV.

V and J are TRBV7-6 and TRBJ2-5, with TRBD2 matching over 7 bases. The CDR3 is 16 residues long. The ends lost 3 bases at V and 4 bases at J; junction bases unmatched: 11. In germline, CDR1 is SGHVS, CDR2 FNYEAQ. The CDR3, as DNA: TGTGCCAGCAGCTTTGGAGGGGAGGGCCGGTCAGAGACCCAGTACTTC. Translating it yields CASSFGGEGRSETQYF.

The genes are TRBV4-1 and TRBJ1-1; the match to TRBD1 covers 7 bases. V shed 5 bases and J 1 base; nucleotides not matched to a gene: 16. This CDR3 contains 18 residues. Germline CDR1 is MGHRA and CDR2 is YSYEKL. The CDR3 DNA reads as TGCGCCAGCAGCAAAACAGGGGTGGGGAACACGGCGAACACTGAAGCTTTCTTT. Amino acid sequence: CASSKTGVGNTANTEAFF.

This clone has just a few counts. This chain connects TRBV19 to TRBJ1-1, with 9 bases identical to TRBD1. This CDR3 has 16 residues. V dropped 3 bases and J dropped 3; count of bases not matched to a gene: 8. Germline CDR1 is LNHDA and CDR2 is SQIVND (reference sequence). CDR3 loop: CASSISRDRAYTEAFF. The CDR3 nucleotides are TGTGCCAGTAGTATTTCGAGGGACAGGGCGTACACTGAAGCTTTCTTT.

The chain links TRBV28 to TRBJ1-3; D is undetermined. V lost 2 bases and J lost 3, with 17 bases in between. CDR1 and CDR2 (germline): MDHEN, SYDVKM. The CDR3 consists of 17 residues. CDR3 DNA sequence: TGTGCCAGCAGTTTAATCGCCATAAGTTCGGGTGGAAACACCATATATTTT. Protein: CASSLIAISSGGNTIYF.

V is TRBV23-1 and J is TRBJ2-1; TRBD2 is a possible D gene (6 bases). TRBV23-1 counts as an open reading frame of uncertain function. The CDR3 has 17 residues. Trimming cost V 2 bases and J 7 bases, with 21 bases left between them. CDR3 DNA: TGCGCCAGCAGTCAACTGCTGCCCGGGAGTAGTAGTAATGAGCAGTTCTTC. This translates into CASSQLLPGSSSNEQFF.

The genes are TRBV19 and TRBJ2-2, with 12 bases matching TRBD2. The length of the CDR3 is 18 residues. After removal of 4 bases from V and 6 bases from J, the junction contained 12 bases not matched to a gene. The germline CDR1 and CDR2 sequences are LNHDA and SQIVND (reference sequence). CDR3 bases: TGTGCCAGTAGTACCTCAGTGACTAGCGGGGGTTTTGCCGGGGAGCTGTTTTTT. This sequence encodes CASSTSVTSGGFAGELFF.

The chain links TRBV4-3 to TRBJ2-1, with TRBD1 matching 7 bases. Germline values: CDR1 LGHNA, CDR2 YSLEER. The V segment lost 3 bases and the J segment 6 bases; nucleotides outside the gene matches: 11. The CDR3 has 16 residues. This CDR3 is CASSQITGVYSNEQFF. In DNA form, the CDR3 reads TGCGCCAGCAGCCAGATAACAGGGGTGTACTCCAATGAGCAGTTCTTC.

The gene calls are TRBV3-1 (or the pseudogene TRBV3-2) and TRBJ1-1, with D perhaps matching TRBD1 (6 bases). Looked up from germline, CDR1 is LGHDT and CDR2 is YNNKEL (reference sequence). This CDR3 has 16 amino acids. The ends were cut back, 4 bases at V and 0 bases at J, with 15 bases in the middle. In nucleotides, the CDR3 is TGTGCCAGCAGCCGCGCGGGGGCGACCATGAACACTGAAGCTTTCTTT. Protein product: CASSRAGATMNTEAFF.

The count of this clone is one. The chain couples TRBV28 to TRBJ1-5, with TRBD1 matching 7 bases. The CDR3 totals 15 residues. Germline lookup yields CDR1 MDHEN and CDR2 SYDVKM. The V and J ends lost 6 bases and 2 bases, in that order; junction bases with no gene match: 7. The CDR3 bases are TGTGCCAGCAGGCTACAGGGGAACGGCAATCAGCCCCAGCATTTT. Encoded protein: CASRLQGNGNQPQHF.

V gene TRBV7-9 combines with J gene TRBJ1-2, with D possibly TRBD1 on 6 matching bases. Deletions cut 3 bases from V and 3 bases from J, with 14 bases between. CDR3 length: 15 residues. Germline-derived CDR1 and CDR2 are SEHNR and FQNEAQ (reference sequence). The CDR3 is CASSFGGRVDYGYTF. CDR3 nucleotide sequence: TGTGCCAGCAGCTTCGGGGGGCGCGTCGACTATGGCTACACCTTC.

This chain connects TRBV4-3 to TRBJ2-6; D gene ambiguous. This CDR3 is built from 15 residues. The germline V gene has CDR1 LGHNA and CDR2 YSLEER. Trimming stripped 2 bases from V and 0 bases from J, with 5 bases between. In DNA, the CDR3 is TGCGCCAGCAGCCAACCATCCTCTGGGGCCAACGTCCTGACTTTC. The encoded protein is CASSQPSSGANVLTF.

This clone was found a few times. V usage is TRBV9 and J usage is TRBJ2-3, with a tentative D call TRBD2 (5 bases). V gave up 0 bases and J gave up 2 bases, with 7 bases separating them. The CDR3 extends over 14 amino acids. Germline V gene data show CDR1 as SGDLS and CDR2 as YYNGEE. In DNA, the CDR3 is TGTGCCAGCAGCGTAGTGGACTTCACAGATACGCAGTATTTT. It translates to CASSVVDFTDTQYF. The full variable domain, its missing parts supplied by reference TRBV9 and TRBJ2-3, is DSGVTQTPKHLITATGQRVTLRCSPRSGDLSVYWYQQSLDQGLQFLIQYYNGEERAKGNILERFSAQQFPDLHSELNLSSLELGDSALYFCASSVVDFTDTQYFGPGTRLTVL.

The genes are TRBV9 and TRBJ2-1; D is undetermined. V lost 4 bases and J lost 5, with 7 bases in between. Germline CDR1 SGDLS, CDR2 YYNGEE. The CDR3 length is 12 residues. Here the CDR3 reads CASSLRNNEQFF. In DNA form, the CDR3 reads TGTGCCAGCAGCCTTAGAAACAATGAGCAGTTCTTC.

The chain uses TRBV2 and TRBJ2-3; D remains ambiguous. Trimming stripped 3 bases from V and 1 base from J, with 8 bases between. The CDR3 has 14 amino acids. Germline loops: CDR1 SNHLY, CDR2 FYNNEI. CDR3 DNA: TGTGCCAGCAGTGACCGTTCGGGCACAGATACGCAGTATTTT. Translating it yields CASSDRSGTDTQYF. The variable domain in full, completed from reference TRBV2 and TRBJ2-3, reads EPEVTQTPSHQVTQMGQEVILRCVPISNHLYFYWYRQILGQKVEFLVSFYNNEISEKSEIFDDQFSVERPDGSNFTLKIRSTKLEDSAMYFCASSDRSGTDTQYFGPGTRLTVL.

V usage is TRBV4-1 and J usage is TRBJ2-7; TRBD1 agrees at 7 bases. Per germline, CDR1 MGHRA and CDR2 YSYEKL. The CDR3 has 13 amino acids. The junction had 2 bases not matched to a gene; V was cut back by 1 base and J by 5 bases. The CDR3 sequence: CASSQVRGHEQYV. DNA of the CDR3: TGCGCCAGCAGCCAAGTGAGGGGGCACGAGCAGTACGTC.

V gene TRBV5-6 combines with J gene TRBJ2-3; D may be TRBD1 (5 bases). Trimming shortened V by 2 bases and J by 1 base, and 11 bases separated the two germline ends. This CDR3 comprises 15 residues. Germline-derived CDR1 and CDR2 are SGHDT and YYEEEE. CDR3 sequence reads: CASSLVLGGTDTQYF. The CDR3 nucleotides read TGTGCCAGCAGCTTAGTCTTAGGGGGCACAGATACGCAGTATTTT.